This TCR beta chain is drawn from a study of lymphopenia after photon versus proton radiotherapy. Broader study findings: After lymphocyte nadir, photon-treated repertoires showed oligoclonal expansion, especially CD8+ Temra. Under photons, naive T cells and diversity fell while effector/memory populations rose.

The data were produced by immunoSEQ multiplex PCR, yet TCRdb's version contains in-frame clones alone and is incomplete. Here the sample spans 35,000 to 45,000 clones, around 86% being singletons. A remark on this clone: Its target is unknown.

The input for sequencing was peripheral blood, taken from a patient treated with proton-based radiotherapy. The TCR was taken from a woman aged 70 to 79 with pancreatic cancer.

The CDR3 region has the DNA TGCAGCGTTGGGGTGACAGGCGACTATGGCTACACCTTC. Translating it yields CSVGVTGDYGYTF. The V gene is TRBV29-1, the J gene TRBJ1-2; perhaps TRBD1 as D (6 bases). The V gene's germline CDR1 is SQVTM and CDR2 ANQGSEA. The CDR3 is 13 amino acids. Trimming took off 4 bases at V and 3 bases at J, with 12 bases between the two ends.